This T cell receptor (beta chain) was observed in a study of T cell changes during pregnancy in multiple sclerosis. Trimming took off 3 bases at V and 4 bases at J, with 13 bases between the two ends. The length of the CDR3 is 14 residues. Germline CDR1 and CDR2: GTSNPN and SVGIG (reference sequence). The repertoire was sequenced with immunoSEQ multiplex PCR; TCRdb's copy has only in-frame clones and lacks some. This table holds about 88,000 clones, 92% found once. This specimen consisted of peripheral blood, obtained in the first trimester of pregnancy. The chain carries TRBV30 and TRBJ1-5; D might be TRBD1 (5 bases). This clonotype was obtained from a female donor with multiple sclerosis, enrolled in a pregnancy study. CDR3 in DNA: TGTGCCTGGAGCGAAAATCCAGGGAATCAGCCCCAGCATTTT. This encodes CAWSENPGNQPQHF. Full variable domain (outside the CDR3, taken from reference TRBV30 and TRBJ1-5): SQTIHQWPATLVQPVGSPLSLECTVEGTSNPNLYWYRQAAGRGLQLLFYSVGIGQISSEVPQNLSASRPQDRQFILSSKKLLLSDSGFYLCAWSENPGNQPQHFGDGTRLSIL.